This T cell receptor beta chain comes out of a study of vaccination and CD4 T cells after COVID-19. Background on the study: Overlapping spike peptides of SARS-CoV-2, HCoV-NL63, HCoV-OC43 and HCoV-229E were used, and cells were stimulated with them.

At the Johns Hopkins FTIC core, DNA taken from cultured CD4+ T cells was sequenced by way of the Oncomine TCR Beta short-read assay. TCRdb itself ran the PCR reads through MiXCR, one entry per CDR3 protein. In the table there are about 18,000 distinct CDR3 sequences, roughly 50% of which are singletons. A remark on this clonotype: Its antigen remains unknown.

Treatment: approximately nine-day PBMC culture with coronavirus spike peptide pools or control peptides (ViraFEST assay). About 2.1 million PBMCs were grown per well alongside roughly 9 IU/ml IL-2 and roughly 9.3 ug/ml peptide pools. The sequence was obtained from a human donor who had recovered from COVID-19. The source material was CD4+ T cells from blood, cultured in vitro.

For the CDR3, the DNA is TGTGCCACCAGCAGACCGACTAGCGGGAGGAGTGAGCAGTTCTTC. Translating gives CATSRPTSGRSEQFF. The chain is built from TRBV15 and TRBJ2-1, with 13 nucleotides matching TRBD2. V gave up 2 bases and J gave up 9 bases; unmatched junction bases: 4. Germline loops: CDR1 LNHNV, CDR2 YYDKDF (reference sequence). The CDR3 has 15 residues.